This T cell receptor beta chain was observed in a study of T cell responses to AZD1222 COVID-19 vaccine. CDR1 is GTSNPN, CDR2 SVGIG, per germline (reference sequence). Trimming took 5 bases from V and 0 from J, leaving 8 bases between them. The CDR3 extends over 13 amino acids. Study results and limitations: Close to half of all spike-specific TCRs reportedly target regions of the variants that are unmutated.

This clone showed up just once. Its target is unknown. TCRdb keeps only in-frame clones here, not all; method: immunoSEQ multiplex PCR. The sample consists of about 200,000 clones, roughly 92% of them appearing once. This sequence originates from an adult who received the AZD1222 COVID-19 vaccine. V usage is TRBV30 and J usage is TRBJ1-3; weak D call: TRBD1 (6 bases). The starting material was peripheral blood, obtained 28 days after the second AZD1222 dose. CDR3 sequence reads: CAWGQFSGNTIYF. For the CDR3, the DNA is TGTGCCTGGGGACAGTTCTCTGGAAACACCATATATTTT. Based on the CDR3 plus reference TRBV30 and TRBJ1-3, the full variable domain is SQTIHQWPATLVQPVGSPLSLECTVEGTSNPNLYWYRQAAGRGLQLLFYSVGIGQISSEVPQNLSASRPQDRQFILSSKKLLLSDSGFYLCAWGQFSGNTIYFGEGSWLTVV.